A selection of T cell receptor beta chains follows, all from one sample in a study of blood T cell repertoires in COVID-19. The data were produced by immunoSEQ multiplex PCR, yet TCRdb's version contains in-frame clones alone and is incomplete. This sample has roughly 300,000 clones, with 65% to 90% found just once. The sample comprised peripheral blood. These receptors all stem from a human donor in a cohort sampled during active COVID-19. Each CDR3 is given with its conserved first and last residue. A D gene is named only where the DNA matches it firmly. Size values are once, few and many counts, or a class for expanded clones, and some rows have none.

TRBV4-2	once	TRBJ2-2	14	-	TGTGCCAGCAGCCAAGCACAGGGCCCCGGGGAGCTGTTTTTT	CASSQAQGPGELFF
TRBV5-1	once	TRBJ2-7	13	TRBD1	TGCGCCAGCAGTCCGGGACAGAACTACGAGCAGTACTTC	CASSPGQNYEQYF
TRBV30	-	TRBJ2-3	11	-	TGTGCCTGGGGCCCGGGGAGTACGCAGTATTTT	CAWGPGSTQYF
TRBV6-4	few	TRBJ2-2	13	-	TGTGCCAGCAGTGCCGCAGACACCGGGGAGCTGTTTTTT	CASSAADTGELFF
TRBV11-1	-	TRBJ2-1	15	TRBD1	TGTGCCAGCAGCTTCGGACAGGCTCCATACAATGAGCAGTTCTTC	CASSFGQAPYNEQFF
TRBV11-2	-	TRBJ2-7	17	TRBD2	TGTGCCAGCAGCTCTGTTCCCGGGACTAGCGGATCCTACGAGCAGTACTTC	CASSSVPGTSGSYEQYF
TRBV5-4	-	TRBJ2-3	16	TRBD2	TGTGCCAGCAGCCCCCCCACTAGCGGGGGGTCAGATACGCAGTATTTT	CASSPPTSGGSDTQYF
TRBV13	-	TRBJ2-3	19	TRBD2	TGTGCCAGCAGCATTGGGACTAGCGGGGGGGCCTTTGGTCATGATACGCAGTATTTT	CASSIGTSGGAFGHDTQYF
TRBV6-5	-	TRBJ1-6	16	TRBD1	TGTGCCAGCAGTTATGCCCTGGGACAGGCAACTTCACCCCTCCACTTT	CASSYALGQATSPLHF
TRBV24-1	once	TRBJ2-3	16	TRBD2	TGTGCCACCAGTGAGCCAGCGGGGGGAAGCACAGATACGCAGTATTTT	CATSEPAGGSTDTQYF
TRBV20-1	-	TRBJ2-7	10	-	TGCAGTGCTAGAGTCGACGAGCAGTACTTC	CSARVDEQYF
TRBV20-1	-	TRBJ1-2	11	-	TGCAGTTTGAACGGGGGGTCCGGCTACACCTTC	CSLNGGSGYTF
TRBV5-6	-	TRBJ2-7	13	-	TGTGCCAGCAGCTTGGGGTCTGGCCTCGAGCAGTACTTC	CASSLGSGLEQYF
TRBV20-1	-	TRBJ2-3	11	-	TGCAGTGCTAGAGATGCGCCTACGCAGTATTTT	CSARDAPTQYF
TRBV13	-	TRBJ1-2	17	TRBD1	TGTGCCAGCAGCTTAGGAAACCCTGGACAGGGAACGAATGGCTACACCTTC	CASSLGNPGQGTNGYTF
TRBV6-2/TRBV6-3	-	TRBJ1-2	15	TRBD1	TGTGCCAGCAGTTACTCGAGACAGGGAAATCATGGCTACACCTTC	CASSYSRQGNHGYTF
TRBV14	-	TRBJ1-5	13	-	TGTGCCAGCAGCCAACAAACAGGGCAGCCCCAGCATTTT	CASSQQTGQPQHF
TRBV20-1	-	TRBJ1-5	15	TRBD1	TGCAGTGCTAGTTTCCCCACAGGGGGCAATCAGCCCCAGCATTTT	CSASFPTGGNQPQHF
TRBV5-1	-	TRBJ1-2	17	-	TGCGCCAGCAGCTTGAACGATAGGGGAGGGCGAGGCTATGGCTACACCTTC	CASSLNDRGGRGYGYTF
TRBV5-1	-	TRBJ1-3	15	-	TGCGCCAGCGGGCAGGGGACTAGCTCTGGAAACACCATATATTTT	CASGQGTSSGNTIYF
TRBV28	-	TRBJ1-5	13	TRBD1	TGTGCCAGCAGTTTTGGACAGGGGGATTACCAGCATTTT	CASSFGQGDYQHF
TRBV6-4	once	TRBJ2-1	17	TRBD2	TGTGCCAGCAGTGCCCGGACTAGTTTATCCTCGGTCAATGAGCAGTTCTTC	CASSARTSLSSVNEQFF
TRBV11-1	-	TRBJ1-1	14	-	TGTGCCAGCAGCCCACGGGGTTCGAACACTGAAGCTTTCTTT	CASSPRGSNTEAFF
TRBV9	-	TRBJ2-5	17	TRBD2	TGTGCCAGCAGCGTAGGTGTAGCGGGGCCTCGCTTGGGGACCCAGTACTTC	CASSVGVAGPRLGTQYF
TRBV7-9	-	TRBJ2-2	17	-	TGTGCCAGCAGCTCCCCGACAAGGGGCTATAACACCGGGGAGCTGTTTTTT	CASSSPTRGYNTGELFF
TRBV10-2	-	TRBJ1-2	16	-	TGCGCCAGCAGTGCTAAGGGGCCCAACGCTAACTATGGCTACACCTTC	CASSAKGPNANYGYTF
TRBV27	-	TRBJ2-1	15	TRBD2	TGTGCCAGCAGCCCTCGACTAGCGGATAACAATGAGCAGTTCTTC	CASSPRLADNNEQFF
TRBV7-3	once	TRBJ2-1	15	TRBD2	TGTGCCAGCAGCTTAATAGGCGGGGGGATCAATGAGCAGTTCTTC	CASSLIGGGINEQFF